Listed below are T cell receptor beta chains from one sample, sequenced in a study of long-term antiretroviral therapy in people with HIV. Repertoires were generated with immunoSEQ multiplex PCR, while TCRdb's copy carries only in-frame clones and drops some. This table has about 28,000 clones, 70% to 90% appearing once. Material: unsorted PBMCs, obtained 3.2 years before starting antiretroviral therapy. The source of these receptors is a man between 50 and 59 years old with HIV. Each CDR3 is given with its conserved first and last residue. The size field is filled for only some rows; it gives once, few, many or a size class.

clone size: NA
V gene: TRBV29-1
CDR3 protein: CSVRRDSWVDEQFF

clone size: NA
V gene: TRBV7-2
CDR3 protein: CASSLRDYEQYF

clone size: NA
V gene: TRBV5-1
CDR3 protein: CASSPTGEGREKLFF

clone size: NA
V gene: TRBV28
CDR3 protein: CASSSGGAGNQPQHF

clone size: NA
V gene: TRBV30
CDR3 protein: CAGTILRGYGEQYF

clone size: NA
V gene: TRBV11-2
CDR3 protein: CASSLAPPSGGLYEQYF

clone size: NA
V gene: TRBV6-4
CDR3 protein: CASSDNSGTEAFF

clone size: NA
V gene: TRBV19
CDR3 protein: CASRVSGKNQPQHF

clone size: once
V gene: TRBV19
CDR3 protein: CASSSGPAGETQYF

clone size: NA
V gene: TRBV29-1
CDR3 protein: CSVEEMGQGDYEQYF

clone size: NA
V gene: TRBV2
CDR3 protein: CASSGQVGTEAFF

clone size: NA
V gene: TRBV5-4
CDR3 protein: CASSFPGQGSRSSYNEQFF

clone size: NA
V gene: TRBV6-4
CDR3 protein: CASSSDIATGELFF

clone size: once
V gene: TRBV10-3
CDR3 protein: CATLAGGETQYF

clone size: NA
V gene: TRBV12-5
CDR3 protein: CASGLGAGTGTYEQYF

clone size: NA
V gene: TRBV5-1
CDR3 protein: CASSWLAGAWETQYF

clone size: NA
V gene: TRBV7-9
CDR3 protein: CASSLRGTVTNEKLFF

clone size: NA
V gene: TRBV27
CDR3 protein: CASSLNYGEGGAQHF

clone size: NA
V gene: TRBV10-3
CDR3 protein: CAIKTAGGREQYF

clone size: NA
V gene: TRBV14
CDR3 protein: CASSLIPGQFGGYTF

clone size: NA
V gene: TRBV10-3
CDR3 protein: CAISRDGVAYEQYF

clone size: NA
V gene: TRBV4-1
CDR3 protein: CASSQEAGGKYSNQPQHF